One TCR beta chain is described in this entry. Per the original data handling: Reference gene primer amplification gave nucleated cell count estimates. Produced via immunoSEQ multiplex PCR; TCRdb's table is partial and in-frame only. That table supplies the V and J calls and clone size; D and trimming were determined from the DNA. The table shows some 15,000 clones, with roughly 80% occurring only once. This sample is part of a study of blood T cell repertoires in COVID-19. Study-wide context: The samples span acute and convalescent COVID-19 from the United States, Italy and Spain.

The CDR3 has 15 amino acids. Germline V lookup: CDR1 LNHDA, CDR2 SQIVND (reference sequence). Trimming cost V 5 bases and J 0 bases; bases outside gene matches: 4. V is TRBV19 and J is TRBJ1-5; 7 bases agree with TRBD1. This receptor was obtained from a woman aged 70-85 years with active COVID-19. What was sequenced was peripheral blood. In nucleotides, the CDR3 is TGTGCCAGTAGTGGACAGGCTATTAGCAATCAGCCCCAGCATTTT. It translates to CASSGQAISNQPQHF.